The 32 T cell receptor beta chains below come from one sample, sequenced in a study of blood T cells in healthy people across ages. The authors ran a second PCR of about 7 to 11 cycles using a sample-barcoded 5' primer and a J-beta primer mix. Using its own MiXCR run on the 5' RACE reads, TCRdb lists one record per CDR3 protein. Of around 1,100,000 distinct CDR3 sequences in the sample, roughly two fifths are singletons; the top ten hold around 13%. Sequenced sample: blood. The receptors come from a man aged 18 to 30 in good health.

The J gene is TRBJ1-1, the V gene TRBV5-6, with D tentatively TRBD1 (5 bases). Germline values: CDR1 SGHDT, CDR2 YYEEEE. The CDR3 has 14 residues. Trimming took off 4 bases at V and 3 bases at J, with 13 bases between the two ends. CDR3 sequence: CASSRGSGYTEAFF. CDR3 DNA sequence: TGTGCCAGCAGCCGGGGCTCCGGGTACACTGAAGCTTTCTTT.

This clonotype was counted at least ten times. The genes are TRBV7-2 and TRBJ2-3; possible D gene TRBD1, 6 bases. V was shortened by 5 bases and J by 0 bases, with 12 bases between the two germline ends. Germline V gene sequence: CDR1 SGHTA, CDR2 FQGNSA. There are 15 residues in the CDR3. The CDR3 reads CASSLDRTSTDTQYF. CDR3 DNA: TGTGCCAGCAGCCTGGACAGAACGAGCACAGATACGCAGTATTTT.

The chain couples TRBV6-2 or TRBV6-3 to TRBJ2-3; D remains unclear. Trimming removed 7 bases from V and 6 bases from J, with 17 bases in between. The CDR3 is 14 residues long. Germline values: CDR1 MNHEY, CDR2 SVGEGT. CDR3 sequence: CASTPVEEFDTQYF. Written as DNA, the CDR3 is TGTGCCAGCACCCCCGTTGAGGAGTTTGATACGCAGTATTTT.

This clonotype came up a few times. The chain uses TRBV6-5 and TRBJ1-2; D is ambiguous. V was clipped by 0 bases and J by 0 bases, with 8 bases between them. Per germline, CDR1 MNHEY and CDR2 SVGAGI. This CDR3 is built from 15 residues. The chain's CDR3 is CASSYSIGANYGYTF. The CDR3 DNA reads as TGTGCCAGCAGTTACTCGATCGGAGCTAACTATGGCTACACCTTC.

This chain joins TRBV6-6 and TRBJ1-1; no definite D call. The CDR3 has 12 residues. The V gene lost 7 bases and the J gene lost 5 bases, with 11 bases spanning the gap. Germline assignment: CDR1 MNHNY and CDR2 SVGAGI (reference sequence). The CDR3 sequence: CASTERGTEAFF. CDR3 in DNA: TGTGCCAGCACCGAAAGAGGGACTGAAGCTTTCTTT.

As DNA, the CDR3 is TGTGCCAGCAGTCAGACCCAGAATGTCAAAAACATTCAGTACTTC. Its protein is CASSQTQNVKNIQYF. The V gene is TRBV25-1, the J gene TRBJ2-4; D unclear. The germline V and J ends were trimmed by 5 bases and 3 bases, with 14 bases remaining between them. The CDR3 runs to 15 residues. Germline CDR1 reads MGHDK; CDR2 reads SYGVNS.

J is TRBJ2-3 and V is TRBV19, with D maybe TRBD2 (6 bases). The CDR3 totals 16 residues. The germline V gene encodes CDR1 LNHDA and CDR2 SQIVND (reference sequence). V lost 3 bases and J lost 0, with 13 bases in between. The CDR3 nucleotides read TGTGCCAGTAGTATGACGGGGGAACCTAGCACAGATACGCAGTATTTT. This codes for CASSMTGEPSTDTQYF.

This clonotype appeared many times. A much larger clone is a single base away; this may be a read error. The chain links TRBV6-2 or TRBV6-3 to TRBJ1-2; no clear D. Per the germline V gene, CDR1 is MNHEY and CDR2 is SVGEGT. This CDR3 spans 14 amino acids. Trimming stripped 5 bases from V and 8 bases from J, with 18 bases between. This chain's CDR3 is CASSDLTIATGYTF. The CDR3 DNA sequence: TGTGCCAGCAGTGACCTGACAATCGCTACCGGCTACACCTTC.

With regard to this clonotype: Germline and junction disagree at one end, which may indicate a read error. The genes are TRBV6-5 and TRBJ2-1; D not resolved. Germline V lookup: CDR1 MNHEY, CDR2 SVGAGI. CDR3 length: 13 amino acids. The DNA of the CDR3 is TGTGCCGGCAGTTACGGAGCATGGGATGAGCAGTTCTTC. Translating gives CAGSYGAWDEQFF.

This clonotype was picked up a small number of times. The J gene is TRBJ2-4, the V gene TRBV28; 8 nucleotides agree with TRBD1. Germline CDR1 and CDR2: MDHEN and SYDVKM. The CDR3 has 16 residues. V dropped 2 bases and J dropped 7; count of bases not matched to a gene: 10. CDR3 nucleotides: TGTGCCAGCAGTTTAGCCAGGGGGCGCGGATCCAACATTCAGTACTTC. Protein: CASSLARGRGSNIQYF.

This clonotype was seen only a few times. The rearrangement links TRBV7-2 to TRBJ2-5, with TRBD1 identical over 8 bases. With 5 bases clipped from V and 4 bases from J, the junction kept 15 bases outside the gene matches. Germline V gene data show CDR1 as SGHTA and CDR2 as FQGNSA. The length of the CDR3 is 17 residues. The CDR3 bases are TGTGCCAGCAGCCAACACCGGGACAGGATGATTGGAGAGACCCAGTACTTC. This sequence encodes CASSQHRDRMIGETQYF.

Of note for this clonotype: At one boundary the junction diverges from the germline segment, which might be a read error. The chain couples TRBV7-3 to TRBJ2-3; the D is unclear. Germline V gene data show CDR1 as SGHTA and CDR2 as FQGTGA. The CDR3 is 12 amino acids. Here the CDR3 reads CASSFPGSTRYF. DNA for the CDR3: TGTGCCAGCAGCTTCCCTGGGTCTACGCGGTATTTT.

A few counts support this clonotype. The chain uses TRBV6-5 and TRBJ1-2; D gene uncertain. Trimming took 0 bases from V and 9 from J, leaving 20 bases between them. CDR1 is MNHEY and CDR2 is SVGAGI in the germline V gene. This CDR3 comprises 16 residues. This chain's CDR3 is CASSYSTQTIRISYTF. The CDR3 DNA follows: TGTGCCAGCAGTTACTCGACCCAGACAATTCGAATAAGCTACACCTTC.

This sequence joins TRBV5-6 and TRBJ2-7; possible D gene TRBD2, 5 bases. Near its end, the DNA agrees better with TRBJ2-5, so the J call may be wrong. CDR1 SGHDT and CDR2 YYEEEE come from the germline V gene. The CDR3 has 12 amino acids. The CDR3 DNA sequence: TGTGCCAGCAGCCGGGGTTACGGGACCCAGTACTTC. The encoded protein is CASSRGYGTQYF.

The V call is TRBV3-1, the J call TRBJ2-1, with 7 nucleotides matching TRBD2. The closer fit of TRBJ2-7 to the DNA end suggests the J call may be wrong. The CDR3 covers 18 residues. CDR1 and CDR2 from the germline V gene are LGHDT and YNNKEL (reference sequence). CDR3 DNA sequence: TGTGCCAGCAGCCACCCTTCCCGAGCGGGGCATTTTTACAATGAGCAGTACTTC. Its protein product is CASSHPSRAGHFYNEQYF.

J is TRBJ1-1 and V is TRBV3-1; tentative D call: TRBD1 (5 bases). Germline CDR1 LGHDT, CDR2 YNNKEL (reference sequence). Between the trimmed V and J ends, which lost 0 bases and 9 bases, there was a span of 8 bases. This CDR3 comprises 12 residues. The CDR3 reads CASSQEDSKAFF. The CDR3 bases are TGTGCCAGCAGCCAAGAAGACAGTAAAGCTTTCTTT.

This clonotype has just a few counts. The chain couples TRBV12-3 or TRBV12-4 to TRBJ1-1; D uncertain. The CDR3 is 17 residues long. The V end lost 6 bases, the J end lost 1 base, and 21 bases lay between the germline ends. The DNA for the CDR3 is TGTGCCAGCAGAACCACTCGGGGTAGGGATTGGAACACTGAAGCTTTCTTT. Protein product: CASRTTRGRDWNTEAFF.

The genes are TRBV24-1 and TRBJ2-5; D may match TRBD1 or TRBD2 (5 bases each). The CDR3 consists of 14 residues. V was pared by 10 bases and J by 2 bases, with 16 bases between. CDR1 and CDR2 (germline): KGHDR, SFDVKD. The CDR3 DNA reads TGTGCCACGTCCAATTCGGGGCCTCAAGAGACCCAGTACTTC. This gives the protein CATSNSGPQETQYF.

This clonotype was seen once. CDR3 residues: CASSQDRRSGELFF. CDR3 DNA: TGCGCCAGCAGCCAGGATCGTAGGTCCGGGGAGCTGTTTTTT. V and J are TRBV4-3 and TRBJ2-2; D is uncertain. Between the trimmed V and J ends, which lost 3 bases and 6 bases, there was a span of 11 bases. The germline V gene has CDR1 LGHNA and CDR2 YSLEER. This CDR3 comprises 14 residues.

This chain connects TRBV20-1 to TRBJ1-1; TRBD1 agrees at 11 bases. The ends lost 3 bases at V and 4 bases at J; junction bases unmatched: 1. The CDR3 covers 13 residues. Germline V gene sequence: CDR1 DFQATT, CDR2 SNEGSKA (reference sequence). The CDR3 is CSASGQGATEAFF. CDR3 nucleotide sequence: TGCAGTGCTAGTGGACAGGGGGCCACTGAAGCTTTCTTT.

J is TRBJ1-2 and V is TRBV12-3 or TRBV12-4; 9 bases agree with TRBD1. The CDR3 has 13 residues. V gave up 7 bases and J gave up 11 bases; unmatched junction bases: 11. The CDR3 DNA follows: TGTGCCAGCACTCTCGGACAGGGGAACTGGTACACCTTC. Translated, it gives CASTLGQGNWYTF.

Notes on this clonotype: At one of its ends the junction is not consistent with the germline gene, which may arise from a read error. The chain has TRBV9 and TRBJ1-4; 8 nucleotides align to TRBD1. CDR3 length: 17 residues. CDR1 and CDR2 from the germline V gene are SGDLS and YYNGEE. The CDR3 DNA sequence: TGTGCCGGCAGCGTAGGTATCAGGGGGCGCGAAAATGAAAAACTGTTTTTT. It yields the protein CAGSVGIRGRENEKLFF.

The DNA for the CDR3 is TGTGCCAGCAGTTCAGGGGGAGTCTTAGGTGGCTATGGCTACACCTTC. Its translation: CASSSGGVLGGYGYTF. The chain combines TRBV6-5 with TRBJ1-2; 7 nucleotides match TRBD1. V lost 4 bases and J lost 4; bases outside the gene matches: 12. This CDR3 region has 16 residues. The germline CDR1 and CDR2 sequences are MNHEY and SVGAGI.

CDR3 region: CASSSSERMDTEAFF. CDR3 in DNA: TGTGCCAGCAGTTCCTCTGAAAGGATGGACACTGAAGCTTTCTTT. The V call is TRBV27, the J call TRBJ1-1; D gene unclear. Germline values: CDR1 MNHEY, CDR2 SMNVEV (reference sequence). This CDR3 has 15 amino acids. Trimming removed 4 bases from V and 3 bases from J, with 15 bases in between.

The sample holds a few counts of this clonotype. The genes are TRBV29-1 and TRBJ1-4, with D perhaps TRBD1 (6 bases). The CDR3 extends over 12 amino acids. CDR1 and CDR2 (germline): SQVTM, ANQGSEA. Trimming removed 4 bases from V and 8 bases from J, with 11 bases in between. The CDR3 reads CSVGGGYEKLFF. The CDR3 DNA reads as TGCAGCGTTGGGGGGGGCTACGAAAAACTGTTTTTT.

Of note for this clonotype: One end of the junction varies from germline; a read error may be responsible. The chain recombines TRBV7-9 with TRBJ1-2; D possibly corresponds to TRBD1 (5 bases). Per the germline V gene, CDR1 is SEHNR and CDR2 is FQNEAQ (reference sequence). CDR3 length: 13 amino acids. The CDR3 DNA sequence: TGTGCCAGCAGCTTGGGGCAGTCCTATGGCTGCACCTTC. Amino acids: CASSLGQSYGCTF.

The V and J genes are TRBV2 and TRBJ1-2, with a possible D match to TRBD1 (6 bases). Trimming stripped 1 base from V and 4 bases from J, with 10 bases between. This CDR3 has 14 amino acids. Looked up from germline, CDR1 is SNHLY and CDR2 is FYNNEI. The CDR3 DNA is TGTGCCAGCAGTGAAGAGGGGGAAACCTATGGCTACACCTTC. Amino acids: CASSEEGETYGYTF. Filled out from reference TRBV2 and TRBJ1-2, the complete variable domain reads EPEVTQTPSHQVTQMGQEVILRCVPISNHLYFYWYRQILGQKVEFLVSFYNNEISEKSEIFDDQFSVERPDGSNFTLKIRSTKLEDSAMYFCASSEEGETYGYTFGSGTRLTVV.

The rearrangement links TRBV11-1 to TRBJ2-1; 8 bases are a match to TRBD1. V lost 0 bases and J lost 7; bases outside the gene matches: 14. Germline loops: CDR1 SGHAT, CDR2 FQDESV (reference sequence). CDR3 length: 18 amino acids. CDR3: CASSLARNGQGVGNEQFF. In DNA form, the CDR3 reads TGTGCCAGCAGCTTAGCGCGGAATGGACAGGGAGTAGGAAATGAGCAGTTCTTC.

Comment on this clonotype: A junction end diverges from the germline sequence, so it may reflect a read error. V is TRBV6-6 and J is TRBJ1-5; 8 bases agree with TRBD1. There are 15 residues in the CDR3. Germline CDR1 is MNHNY and CDR2 is SVGAGI (reference sequence). The CDR3 loop reads CATHPTGGGNQLQHF. Written as DNA, the CDR3 is TGTGCCACCCATCCCACAGGGGGTGGCAATCAGCTCCAGCATTTT.

In the case of this clonotype: This clone may be a read error of a much larger clone one base away. The V call is TRBV12-3 or TRBV12-4, the J call TRBJ2-5, with D tentatively TRBD1 (6 bases). The CDR3 extends over 14 amino acids. V was clipped by 5 bases and J by 1 base, with 11 bases between them. The CDR3 loop reads CASSPTGSQETQYF. The CDR3 bases are TGTGCCAGCAGTCCAACAGGGAGCCAAGAGACCCAGTACTTC.

The chain is built from TRBV6-2 or TRBV6-3 and TRBJ1-1; 8 bases match TRBD1. Germline assignment: CDR1 MNHEY and CDR2 SVGEGT. This CDR3 has 14 amino acids. The J segment lost 5 bases and the V segment lost 5 bases, leaving 7 bases of the junction unmatched. The DNA of the CDR3 is TGTGCCAGCAGTACTTGGACAGGGAATACTGAAGCTTTCTTT. This translates into CASSTWTGNTEAFF.

For this clonotype: One end of the junction varies from germline; a read error may be responsible. The chain recombines TRBV20-1 with TRBJ1-5, with D maybe TRBD1 (5 bases). This CDR3 comprises 16 residues. Per germline, CDR1 DFQATT and CDR2 SNEGSKA (reference sequence). The CDR3 loop reads CSARDYGRVSNEPQHF. In nucleotides, the CDR3 is TGCAGTGCTAGAGATTATGGCAGGGTAAGCAATGAGCCCCAGCATTTT.